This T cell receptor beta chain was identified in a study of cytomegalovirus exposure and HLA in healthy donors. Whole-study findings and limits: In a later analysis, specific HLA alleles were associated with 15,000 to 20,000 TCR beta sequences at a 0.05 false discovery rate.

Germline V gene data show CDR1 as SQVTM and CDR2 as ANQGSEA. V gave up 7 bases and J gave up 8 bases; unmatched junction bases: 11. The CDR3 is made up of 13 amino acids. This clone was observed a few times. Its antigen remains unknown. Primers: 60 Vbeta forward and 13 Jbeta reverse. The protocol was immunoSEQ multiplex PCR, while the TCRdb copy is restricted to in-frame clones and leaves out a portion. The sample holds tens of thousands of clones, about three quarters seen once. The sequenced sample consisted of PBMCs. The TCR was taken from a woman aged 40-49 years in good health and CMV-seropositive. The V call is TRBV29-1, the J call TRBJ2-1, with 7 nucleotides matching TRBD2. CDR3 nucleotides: TGCAGCGCTATGACTAGCTCGTACGATGAGCAGTTCTTC. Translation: CSAMTSSYDEQFF.